This TCR beta chain came from a study of OX40 agonist ivuxolimab in advanced cancers. Study-wide context: Ivuxolimab, which targeted the costimulatory receptor OX40 (CD134), was an agonistic, fully human IgG2 monoclonal antibody. Patients were allowed to have had prior anti-PD-1, anti-PD-L1 or anti-CTLA-4 therapy, and approximately 37% of the dose-escalation patients had been treated with checkpoint inhibitors. Peripheral TCRbeta sequencing aimed to test whether ivuxolimab altered TCR sequence diversity and caused clonal T-cell expansion. In the dose-escalation cohort, around four fifths of patients were male, and the mean age was around 60 years, with a range of about 23 to 90. Of the 50 to 55 patients in dose escalation, about 20 had hepatocellular carcinoma, approximately 15 had melanoma, 9 had renal cell carcinoma and 9 had head and neck cancer. Partial responses occurred in three dose-escalation patients: two with cutaneous melanoma and one with hepatocellular carcinoma. Intravenous ivuxolimab was administered to patients every 2 weeks at six dose levels: 0.01, 0.1, 0.3, 1.5, 3 and 10 mg/kg. The paper covers the monotherapy dose-escalation part of the phase I ivuxolimab trial, which included N of about 50 patients.

V gives up 5 bases and J gives up 7 bases, and the segment between their germline ends measures 14 bases. The CDR3 runs 14 amino acids, cysteine and phenylalanine included. The read is trimmed to its CDR3 DNA, 42 bases read in frame from base 1. The germline V gene (reference sequence) sets CDR1 to MNHNY and CDR2 to SVGAGI. Patients with a history of autoimmune disease or receiving systemic immunosuppression were excluded from the trial. In every dose cohort, peripheral blood was drawn for TCR sequencing at baseline, cycle 4 day 1, and cycle 7 day 1. Samples were obtained from an open-label, multicenter, first-in-human phase I dose-escalation trial of ivuxolimab. Adults with locally advanced or metastatic head and neck squamous cell, hepatocellular, melanoma or renal cell carcinoma were enrolled in the trial. Before TCR sequencing, CD4+ and CD8+ T cells were separately sorted from peripheral blood.

Study-wide findings and limitations: In the 0.1-3.0 mg/kg groups, partial responders had among the lowest normalized peripheral clonal expansion, particularly in CD8+ T cells. Low levels of normalized T-cell clonal expansion were also seen in some nonresponding patients. At doses from 0.1 to 3.0 mg/kg, clonal expansion was seen in both CD4+ and CD8+ blood T cells between baseline and week 6. On average, CD8+ T cells showed more expanded clones than CD4+ T cells after ivuxolimab. The antigen specificity of the peripheral T cells that underwent clonal expansion was not determined.

About this clone itself: It has no known antigen specificity. The input lacks base qualities; no much larger clone sits a single base away.

Genomic DNA was extracted from sorted cells for sequencing of the TCRbeta CDR3 region. The immunoSEQ Assay was used to sequence the TCRbeta CDR3 regions. In TCRdb, the immuneACCESS table is reduced to in-frame sequences with V and J assigned. These tables do not hold every clone; where another copy was compared, an unresolved V gene accounts for under half, and the others remain unexplained. The sample contains 70,000 or so clones, roughly 90% of them found a single time. Less than 0.8% of the sample lies in the top ten. This receptor was identified in an adult with an advanced solid tumor such as melanoma, head and neck, liver or kidney cancer. The chain joins TRBV6-6 to TRBJ1-4; there is no confident call for the D gene. The sample consisted of CD4+ or CD8+ T cells sorted from blood, taken in a trial of the OX40 agonist ivuxolimab. For the CDR3, the sequence is CASSPRRSGEKLFF. The DNA sequence is given as TGTGCCAGCAGTCCCCGCAGGTCTGGTGAAAAACTGTTTTTT.